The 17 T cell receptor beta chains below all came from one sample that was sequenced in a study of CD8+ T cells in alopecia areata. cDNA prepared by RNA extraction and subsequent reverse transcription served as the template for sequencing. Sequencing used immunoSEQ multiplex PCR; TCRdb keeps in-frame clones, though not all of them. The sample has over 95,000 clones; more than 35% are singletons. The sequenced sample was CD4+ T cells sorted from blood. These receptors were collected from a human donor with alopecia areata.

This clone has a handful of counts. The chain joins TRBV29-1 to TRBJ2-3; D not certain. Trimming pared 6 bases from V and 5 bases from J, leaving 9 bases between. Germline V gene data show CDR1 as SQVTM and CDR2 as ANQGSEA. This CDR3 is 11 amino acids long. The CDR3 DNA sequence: TGCAGCGTGCTAGTTTTAGATACGCAGTATTTT. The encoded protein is CSVLVLDTQYF.

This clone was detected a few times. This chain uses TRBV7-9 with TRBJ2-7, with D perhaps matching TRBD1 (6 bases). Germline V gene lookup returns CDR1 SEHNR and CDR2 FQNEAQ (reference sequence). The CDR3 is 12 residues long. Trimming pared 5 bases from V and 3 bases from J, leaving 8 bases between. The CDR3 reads CASSRDNYEQYF. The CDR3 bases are TGTGCCAGCAGCCGGGACAACTACGAGCAGTACTTC. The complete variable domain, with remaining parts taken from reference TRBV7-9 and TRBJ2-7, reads DTGVSQNPRHKITKRGQNVTFRCDPISEHNRLYWYRQTLGQGPEFLTYFQNEAQLEKSRLLSDRFSAERPKGSFSTLEIQRTEQGDSAMYLCASSRDNYEQYFGPGTRLTVT.

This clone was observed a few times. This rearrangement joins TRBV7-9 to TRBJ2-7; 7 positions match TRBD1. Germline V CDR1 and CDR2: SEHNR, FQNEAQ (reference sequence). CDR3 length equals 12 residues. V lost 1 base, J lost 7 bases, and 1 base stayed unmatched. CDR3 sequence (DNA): TGTGCCAGCAGCTTAGGGGGACAGGAGCAGTACTTC. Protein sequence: CASSLGGQEQYF.

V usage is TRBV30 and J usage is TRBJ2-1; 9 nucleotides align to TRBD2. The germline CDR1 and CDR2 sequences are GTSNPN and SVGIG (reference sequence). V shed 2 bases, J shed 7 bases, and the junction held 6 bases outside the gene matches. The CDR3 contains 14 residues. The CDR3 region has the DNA TGTGCCTGGAGTCTAAGCGGGGGGAGGAATGAGCAGTTCTTC. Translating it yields CAWSLSGGRNEQFF.

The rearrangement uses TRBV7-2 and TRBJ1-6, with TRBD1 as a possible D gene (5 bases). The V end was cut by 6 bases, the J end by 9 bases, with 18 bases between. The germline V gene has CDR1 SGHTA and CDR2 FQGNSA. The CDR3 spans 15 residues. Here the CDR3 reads CASRLLDTGSSPLHF. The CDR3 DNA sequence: TGTGCCAGCAGGCTATTGGACACAGGAAGTTCACCCCTCCACTTT.

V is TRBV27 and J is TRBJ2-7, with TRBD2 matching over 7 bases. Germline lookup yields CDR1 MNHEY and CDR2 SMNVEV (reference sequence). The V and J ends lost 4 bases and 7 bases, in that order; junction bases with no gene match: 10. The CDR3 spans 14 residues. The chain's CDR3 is CASSWMPGGLEQYF. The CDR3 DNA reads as TGTGCCAGCAGTTGGATGCCGGGAGGCCTGGAGCAGTACTTC.

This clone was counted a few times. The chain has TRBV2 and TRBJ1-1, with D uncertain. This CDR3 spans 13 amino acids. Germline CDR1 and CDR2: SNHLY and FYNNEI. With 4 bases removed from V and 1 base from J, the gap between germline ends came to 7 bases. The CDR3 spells CASSGQRNTEAFF. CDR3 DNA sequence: TGTGCCAGCAGTGGGCAGAGGAACACTGAAGCTTTCTTT.

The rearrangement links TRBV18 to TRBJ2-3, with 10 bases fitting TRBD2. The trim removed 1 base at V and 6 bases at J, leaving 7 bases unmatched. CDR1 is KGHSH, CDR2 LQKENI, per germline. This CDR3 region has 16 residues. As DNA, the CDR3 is TGTGCCAGCTCACCACTTGCTAGCGGGGGCCAGGATACGCAGTATTTT. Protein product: CASSPLASGGQDTQYF.

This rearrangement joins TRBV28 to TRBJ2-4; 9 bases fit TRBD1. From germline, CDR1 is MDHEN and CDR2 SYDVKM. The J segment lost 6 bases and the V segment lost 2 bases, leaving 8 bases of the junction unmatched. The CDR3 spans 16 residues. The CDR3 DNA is TGTGCCAGCAGTTTACCCCTACAGGGGGCGGGAAACATTCAGTACTTC. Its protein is CASSLPLQGAGNIQYF. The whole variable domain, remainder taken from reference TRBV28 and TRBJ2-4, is DVKVTQSSRYLVKRTGEKVFLECVQDMDHENMFWYRQDPGLGLRLIYFSYDVKMKEKGDIPEGYSVSREKKERFSLILESASTNQTSMYLCASSLPLQGAGNIQYFGAGTRLSVL.

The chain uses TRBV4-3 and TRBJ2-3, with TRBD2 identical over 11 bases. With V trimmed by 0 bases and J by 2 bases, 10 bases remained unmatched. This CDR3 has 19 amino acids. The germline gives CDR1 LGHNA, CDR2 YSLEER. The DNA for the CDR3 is TGCGCCAGCAGCCAAGATCTCCCGACTAGCGGGGACCACACAGATACGCAGTATTTT. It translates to CASSQDLPTSGDHTDTQYF.

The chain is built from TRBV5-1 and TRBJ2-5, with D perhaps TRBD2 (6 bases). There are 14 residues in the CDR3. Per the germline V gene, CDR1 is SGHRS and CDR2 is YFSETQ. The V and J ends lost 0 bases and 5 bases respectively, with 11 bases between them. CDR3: CASSLALRGETQYF. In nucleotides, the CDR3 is TGCGCCAGCAGCTTGGCCCTCCGGGGGGAGACCCAGTACTTC. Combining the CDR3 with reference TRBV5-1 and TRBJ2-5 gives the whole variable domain KAGVTQTPRYLIKTRGQQVTLSCSPISGHRSVSWYQQTPGQGLQFLFEYFSETQRNKGNFPGRFSGRQFSNSRSEMNVSTLELGDSALYLCASSLALRGETQYFGPGTRLLVL.

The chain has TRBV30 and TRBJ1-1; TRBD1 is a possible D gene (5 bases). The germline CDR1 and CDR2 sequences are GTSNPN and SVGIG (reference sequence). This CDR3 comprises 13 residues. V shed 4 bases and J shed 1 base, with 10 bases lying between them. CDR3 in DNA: TGTGCCTGGATGCGGCAGGGGAACACTGAAGCTTTCTTT. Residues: CAWMRQGNTEAFF.

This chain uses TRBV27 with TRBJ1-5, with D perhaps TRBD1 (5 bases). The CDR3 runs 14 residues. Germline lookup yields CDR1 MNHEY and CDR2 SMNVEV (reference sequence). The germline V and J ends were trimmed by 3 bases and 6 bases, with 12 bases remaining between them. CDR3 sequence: CASSFSRGGQPQHF. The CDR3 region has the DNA TGTGCCAGCAGTTTTTCGAGGGGAGGTCAGCCCCAGCATTTT.

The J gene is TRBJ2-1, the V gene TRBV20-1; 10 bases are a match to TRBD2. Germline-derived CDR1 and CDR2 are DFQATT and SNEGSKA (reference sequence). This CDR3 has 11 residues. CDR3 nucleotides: TGCGCTCAGCGGGGGGGCAATGAGCAGTTCTTC. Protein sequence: CAQRGGNEQFF.

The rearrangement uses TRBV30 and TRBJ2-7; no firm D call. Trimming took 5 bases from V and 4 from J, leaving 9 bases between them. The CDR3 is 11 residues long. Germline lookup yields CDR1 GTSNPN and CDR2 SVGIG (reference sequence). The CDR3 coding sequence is TGTGCCTGGGTTGGAGCATACGAGCAGTACTTC. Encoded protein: CAWVGAYEQYF.

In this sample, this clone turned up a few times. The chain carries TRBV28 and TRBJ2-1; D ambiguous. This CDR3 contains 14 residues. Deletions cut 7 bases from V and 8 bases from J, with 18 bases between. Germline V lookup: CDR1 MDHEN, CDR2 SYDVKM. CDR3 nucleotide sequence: TGTGCCAGCATGCGTGGGCTGGATTGGCATGAGCAGTTCTTC. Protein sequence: CASMRGLDWHEQFF.

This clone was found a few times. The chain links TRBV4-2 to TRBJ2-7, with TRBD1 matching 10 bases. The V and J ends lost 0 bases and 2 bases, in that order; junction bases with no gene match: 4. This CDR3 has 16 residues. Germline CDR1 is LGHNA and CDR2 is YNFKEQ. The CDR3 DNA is TGTGCCAGCAGCCAAGATGGGACAGGGGTACCCTACGAGCAGTACTTC. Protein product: CASSQDGTGVPYEQYF.